The T cell receptor beta chain described here comes from a study of technical replicates of blood from a few donors (dated by TCRdb to 2016 to 2017). The CDR3 goes from the cysteine to the phenylalanine over 17 residues. The entry retains the CDR3 DNA only, 51 bases that are in frame from base 1. The germline V gene (reference sequence) gives CDR1 as SEHNR and CDR2 as FQNEAQ. V ends up 5 bases short and J 2 bases short, with an unmatched junction base count of 10. This clone was seen a single time. Its recognized antigen is unknown. The record has no base qualities; no much larger clone is one base away. The receptor library was made with the immunoSEQ multiplex PCR assay. The table was pulled from immuneACCESS by TCRdb, which kept in-frame rearrangements only. Such tables lose some clones; where checked, under half of the loss comes from unresolved V genes, and the rest has no known cause. This sample holds 56,000 or so clones; around 93% were observed only once. The ten largest clones represent 4% to 4.5% of the sample.

This chain is built from TRBV7-9 and TRBJ2-3, with 10 bases in between that match TRBD2. Sequencing was performed on PBMCs. The TCR originated in a human donor in good health. Some clones in this sample may be carry-over from other donors' samples. The bases are TGTGCCAGCAGCCGCACCGCGACTAGCGGGTACACAGATACGCAGTATTTT. Its protein is CASSRTATSGYTDTQYF. The entire variable domain, with the stretches around the CDR3 drawn from the reference TRBV7-9 and TRBJ2-3 proteins, is DTGVSQNPRHKITKRGQNVTFRCDPISEHNRLYWYRQTLGQGPEFLTYFQNEAQLEKSRLLSDRFSAERPKGSFSTLEIQRTEQGDSAMYLCASSRTATSGYTDTQYFGPGTRLTVL.